The 27 T cell receptor beta chains presented below share a single source sample, sequenced in a study of blood T cells in healthy people across ages. With a J-beta primer mix and a sample-barcoded 5' primer, a second PCR ran 7 to 11 cycles. TCRdb reprocessed the 5' RACE reads via MiXCR and lists one record per CDR3 protein. The sample yields about 1.8 million distinct CDR3 sequences, about 50% seen once. The sequenced sample was blood. The receptors come from a middle-aged woman in good health.

Only a few counts were recorded for this clonotype. This sequence joins TRBV7-8 and TRBJ2-7; D remains ambiguous. Trimming left V 1 base short and J 0 bases short, with 10 bases between. Germline CDR1 reads SGHVS; CDR2 reads FQNEAQ. This CDR3 spans 15 amino acids. The CDR3 spells CASSLVQVPSYEQYF. Written as DNA, the CDR3 is TGTGCCAGCAGCTTAGTCCAGGTGCCCTCCTACGAGCAGTACTTC.

The sample holds a few counts of this clonotype. A junction end diverges from the germline sequence, so it may reflect a read error. The chain links TRBV5-1 to TRBJ1-5, with D maybe TRBD1 (5 bases). The germline V gene encodes CDR1 SGHRS and CDR2 YFSETQ. The CDR3 loop spans 13 amino acids. The DNA for the CDR3 is TGTGCCAGCAGTTTAGGGGAGGATCAGCCCCAGCATTTT. Amino acids: CASSLGEDQPQHF. The variable domain in full, completed from reference TRBV5-1 and TRBJ1-5, reads KAGVTQTPRYLIKTRGQQVTLSCSPISGHRSVSWYQQTPGQGLQFLFEYFSETQRNKGNFPGRFSGRQFSNSRSEMNVSTLELGDSALYLCASSLGEDQPQHFGDGTRLSIL.

In its sample, this clonotype was seen a few times. The genes are TRBV29-1 and TRBJ2-1; TRBD1 matches at 11 bases. Germline lookup yields CDR1 SQVTM and CDR2 ANQGSEA. The CDR3 is made up of 18 amino acids. The junction had 16 bases not matched to a gene; V was cut back by 6 bases and J by 3 bases. For the CDR3, the DNA is TGCAGCGTACCCCGGACAGGGGGCCTCATGTTCGGCTACAATGAGCAGTTCTTC. The encoded protein is CSVPRTGGLMFGYNEQFF.

The gene calls are TRBV20-1 and TRBJ1-5; D remains unclear. The CDR3 length is 13 residues. Germline V gives CDR1 DFQATT, CDR2 SNEGSKA (reference sequence). V lost 4 bases and J 3 bases, leaving 10 bases between the germline ends. CDR3 protein: CSAISSDNQPQHF. CDR3 sequence (DNA): TGCAGTGCTATATCGTCGGACAATCAGCCCCAGCATTTT.

The chain uses TRBV12-3 or TRBV12-4 and TRBJ2-3, with TRBD1 matching 8 bases. CDR3 length: 14 residues. The trim removed 6 bases at V and 3 bases at J, leaving 5 bases unmatched. For the CDR3, the DNA is TGTGCCAGCAGGACAGGGGTGAAGACAGATACGCAGTATTTT. Amino acid sequence: CASRTGVKTDTQYF.

V gene TRBV7-2 combines with J gene TRBJ2-3, with a possible D match to TRBD2 (5 bases). The germline V gene has CDR1 SGHTA and CDR2 FQGNSA. Trimming removed 6 bases from V and 2 bases from J, with 6 bases in between. CDR3 size: 12 residues. CDR3 sequence reads: CTSRRDTDTQYF. The CDR3 DNA follows: TGTACCAGCAGGAGGGACACAGATACGCAGTATTTT.

The chain uses TRBV7-2 and TRBJ1-4, with a tentative D call TRBD1 (5 bases). V dropped 5 bases and J dropped 8 bases, with 18 bases sitting between them. This CDR3 comprises 15 residues. CDR1 SGHTA and CDR2 FQGNSA come from the germline V gene. The CDR3 DNA reads TGTGCCAGCAGCCCGACACACCCCAGGGAGGAAAAACTGTTTTTT. This encodes CASSPTHPREEKLFF.

The V call is TRBV7-2, the J call TRBJ2-5, with 15 positions matching TRBD2. Germline V gene lookup returns CDR1 SGHTA and CDR2 FQGNSA. Trimming cost V 2 bases and J 7 bases; bases outside gene matches: 14. The CDR3 sequence is 19 residues long. CDR3 amino acids: CASSLSPGLAGGKEGTQYF. The CDR3 DNA follows: TGTGCCAGCAGCTTATCACCGGGACTAGCGGGGGGAAAAGAGGGGACCCAGTACTTC. The variable domain in full, completed from reference TRBV7-2 and TRBJ2-5, reads GAGVSQSPSNKVTEKGKDVELRCDPISGHTALYWYRQSLGQGLEFLIYFQGNSAPDKSGLPSDRFSAERTGGSVSTLTIQRTQQEDSAVYLCASSLSPGLAGGKEGTQYFGPGTRLLVL.

The chain combines TRBV5-1 with TRBJ2-5, with TRBD2 matching over 13 bases. Germline V gene sequence: CDR1 SGHRS, CDR2 YFSETQ. Trimming cost V 4 bases and J 2 bases; bases outside gene matches: 8. The CDR3 is 17 residues long. CDR3 sequence: CASSVLTGLAGQETQYF. The CDR3 DNA follows: TGCGCCAGCAGCGTATTAACGGGACTAGCGGGGCAAGAGACCCAGTACTTC.

The rearrangement links TRBV2 to TRBJ2-5; 11 bases fit TRBD2. V dropped 5 bases and J dropped 9; count of bases not matched to a gene: 11. CDR1 and CDR2 (germline): SNHLY, FYNNEI. The CDR3 loop spans 15 amino acids. In nucleotides, the CDR3 is TGTGCCAGCAGTAAATTTAGCGGGGGGGCCGAAGCCCAGTACTTC. Protein sequence: CASSKFSGGAEAQYF.

This chain joins TRBV20-1 and TRBJ2-1; TRBD2 matches at 7 bases. The germline gives CDR1 DFQATT, CDR2 SNEGSKA (reference sequence). CDR3 length equals 13 residues. Trimming cost V 5 bases and J 0 bases; bases outside gene matches: 1. Here the CDR3 reads CSAWGGSYNEQFF. Here the CDR3 DNA reads TGCAGTGCTTGGGGGGGCTCCTACAATGAGCAGTTCTTC.

The J gene is TRBJ2-3, the V gene TRBV4-2; D possibly matches TRBD1 or TRBD2 (5 bases each). Trimming pared 2 bases from V and 14 bases from J, leaving 17 bases between. Germline values: CDR1 LGHNA, CDR2 YNFKEQ. This CDR3 contains 13 residues. The CDR3 spells CASSQRDLLRAYF. CDR3 in DNA: TGTGCCAGCAGCCAAAGGGACCTCCTCAGGGCGTATTTT.

This rearrangement joins TRBV5-5 to TRBJ2-4, with D hard to call. Germline CDR1 SGHKS, CDR2 YYEKEE (reference sequence). This CDR3 comprises 13 residues. V lost 0 bases and J lost 11, with 12 bases in between. As DNA, the CDR3 is TGTGCCAGCAGCTTGGCCAAAGGACGGGTTCAGTACTTC. It yields the protein CASSLAKGRVQYF.

The V call is TRBV27, the J call TRBJ2-5, with 12 bases aligning to TRBD1. The V gene end was trimmed by 5 bases and the J gene end by 4 bases; junction bases not matched to a gene: 5. Germline V gives CDR1 MNHEY, CDR2 SMNVEV (reference sequence). The CDR3 is made up of 15 amino acids. The CDR3 region is CASSAGTGGLETQYF. In DNA, the CDR3 is TGTGCCAGCAGTGCCGGGACAGGGGGCTTAGAGACCCAGTACTTC.

This chain joins TRBV7-3 and TRBJ1-2; possibly TRBD1 for D (5 bases). From germline, CDR1 is SGHTA and CDR2 FQGTGA. The CDR3 consists of 14 residues. The V end lost 5 bases, the J end lost 5 bases, and 15 bases lay between the germline ends. The CDR3 coding sequence is TGTGCCAGCAGCGCGGGACCGACGTCGTATGGCTACACCTTC. It translates to CASSAGPTSYGYTF.

The rearrangement joins TRBV5-6 to TRBJ2-1; either TRBD1 or TRBD2 may fit D (5 bases each). CDR1 and CDR2 (germline): SGHDT, YYEEEE. The CDR3 loop spans 15 amino acids. Trimming pared 2 bases from V and 6 bases from J, leaving 15 bases between. CDR3 region: CASSFGTRSSNEQFF. The DNA of the CDR3 is TGTGCCAGCAGCTTTGGGACCCGGAGTTCCAATGAGCAGTTCTTC.

The V call is TRBV7-2, the J call TRBJ2-3, with D perhaps assigned TRBD1 or TRBD2 (5 bases each). With 1 base removed from V and 4 bases from J, the gap between germline ends came to 15 bases. The germline V gene has CDR1 SGHTA and CDR2 FQGNSA. The length of the CDR3 is 16 residues. For the CDR3, the DNA is TGTGCCAGCAGCTTAGAGTCGGGACGAGGGGCAGATACGCAGTATTTT. This gives the protein CASSLESGRGADTQYF.

Remarks on this clonotype: The junction does not match germline at one end; this may be a read error. The genes are TRBV15 and TRBJ2-3, with 7 bases identical to TRBD2. CDR3 length: 16 residues. CDR1 is LNHNV, CDR2 YYDKDF, per germline (reference sequence). The CDR3 protein is CAASGRLADTTDTQYF. As DNA, the CDR3 is TGTGCCGCCAGCGGAAGACTAGCCGACACCACAGATACGCAGTATTTT. The full variable domain, rest sourced from reference TRBV15 and TRBJ2-3, is DAMVIQNPRYQVTQFGKPVTLSCSQTLNHNVMYWYQQKSSQAPKLLFHYYDKDFNNEADTPDNFQSRRPNTSFCFLDIRSPGLGDTAMYLCAASGRLADTTDTQYFGPGTRLTVL.

This clonotype was observed a handful of times. The chain links TRBV29-1 to TRBJ2-7; a weak D match, TRBD1 (7 bases). CDR3 length equals 12 residues. The germline V and J ends were trimmed by 6 bases and 3 bases, with 12 bases remaining between them. Germline CDR1 is SQVTM and CDR2 is ANQGSEA. CDR3 nucleotides: TGCAGCGTCGCGGGACAGAACTACGAGCAGTACTTC. Its translation is CSVAGQNYEQYF.

This rearrangement joins TRBV7-2 to TRBJ2-4; no definite D call. Germline V gene data show CDR1 as SGHTA and CDR2 as FQGNSA. The CDR3 is 14 residues long. V gave up 3 bases and J gave up 0 bases, with 6 bases separating them. As DNA, the CDR3 is TGTGCCAGCAGCTTGATGATAGCCAAAAACATTCAGTACTTC. Translating gives CASSLMIAKNIQYF.

J is TRBJ2-5 and V is TRBV9; 9 bases align to TRBD2. Germline values: CDR1 SGDLS, CDR2 YYNGEE. The CDR3 contains 16 residues. The V segment lost 1 base and the J segment 4 bases; nucleotides outside the gene matches: 8. This chain's CDR3 is CASSVSGTSIGETQYF. The CDR3 DNA reads as TGTGCCAGCAGCGTAAGCGGGACTAGCATTGGAGAGACCCAGTACTTC.

This sequence joins TRBV7-2 and TRBJ2-1; the match to TRBD2 covers 15 bases. The CDR3 is 15 amino acids. V shed 5 bases and J 8 bases; nucleotides not matched to a gene: 4. The V gene's germline CDR1 is SGHTA and CDR2 FQGNSA. CDR3 protein: CASSRTSGGEDEQFF. The DNA for the CDR3 is TGTGCCAGCAGCCGGACTAGCGGGGGGGAGGATGAGCAGTTCTTC.

This clonotype occurred many times. This CDR3 reads CAIRTERGQGPQETQYF. Written as DNA, the CDR3 is TGTGCCATCAGGACAGAGCGTGGACAGGGCCCCCAAGAGACCCAGTACTTC. V is TRBV10-3 and J is TRBJ2-5, with TRBD1 identical over 8 bases. Germline V gene sequence: CDR1 ENHRY, CDR2 SYGVKD. CDR3 length: 17 residues. After removal of 6 bases from V and 1 base from J, the junction contained 13 bases not matched to a gene.

This clonotype was detected only once. The chain employs TRBV9 and TRBJ2-3; the D gene could be TRBD1 or TRBD2 (6 bases each). The CDR3 loop spans 16 amino acids. The V and J ends lost 7 bases and 2 bases respectively, with 20 bases between them. Germline values: CDR1 SGDLS, CDR2 YYNGEE. CDR3 sequence reads: CASGTHSGADTDTQYF. As DNA, the CDR3 is TGTGCCAGCGGGACCCACTCGGGGGCAGACACAGATACGCAGTATTTT.

This clonotype was detected only a few times. The chain links TRBV4-1 to TRBJ2-5; D possibly uses TRBD1 or TRBD2 (6 bases each). V was clipped by 5 bases and J by 5 bases, with 18 bases between them. Germline lookup yields CDR1 MGHRA and CDR2 YSYEKL. The CDR3 consists of 15 residues. CDR3 in DNA: TGCGCCAGCAGCTCCGCCGAGGGGGGTAGGGAGACCCAGTACTTC. Its protein product is CASSSAEGGRETQYF.

Turning to this clonotype: The junction departs from the called germline gene at one end, perhaps through a read error. The CDR3 nucleotides read TGCGCCAGCAGCTGGACTAGCGGGGGTCTTACAGATACGCAGTATTTT. Amino acid sequence: CASSWTSGGLTDTQYF. The V call is TRBV28, the J call TRBJ2-3, with 13 bases matching TRBD2. The CDR3 contains 16 residues. In germline, CDR1 is MDHEN, CDR2 SYDVKM.

The V gene is TRBV27, the J gene TRBJ2-1; 8 nucleotides agree with TRBD1. V was pared by 10 bases and J by 8 bases, with 7 bases of the junction left unmatched. Germline loops: CDR1 MNHEY, CDR2 SMNVEV (reference sequence). This CDR3 comprises 12 residues. CDR3 loop: CATADRADEQFF. Written as DNA, the CDR3 is TGTGCCACTGCGGACAGGGCTGATGAGCAGTTCTTC.